This T cell receptor (beta chain) is drawn from a study of blood T cell repertoires in COVID-19. Background on the study: Nucleic acid was either cDNA or gDNA, and it came from T cells, B-cell-depleted T cells, or PBMCs.

The CDR3 is 13 amino acids. V dropped 5 bases and J dropped 0 bases, with 6 bases sitting between them. Germline V gene sequence: CDR1 SGDLS, CDR2 YYNGEE. Repertoires were generated with immunoSEQ multiplex PCR, while TCRdb's copy carries only in-frame clones and drops some. In the table there are hundreds of thousands of clones, under 90% of which are singletons. Cohort allocation depended upon clinical history that participants reported. The sequence derives from a woman between 25 and 40 years old with acute COVID-19. The chain joins TRBV9 to TRBJ1-3; D is ambiguous. The sample taken for sequencing was PBMCs or T cells enriched from blood (not recorded which). CDR3 region: CASSEISGNTIYF. In DNA, the CDR3 is TGTGCCAGCAGTGAGATCTCTGGAAACACCATATATTTT.